This T cell receptor beta chain was found in a study of T cell responses to AZD1222 COVID-19 vaccine. The CDR3 spans 15 residues. Looked up from germline, CDR1 is SGDLS and CDR2 is YYNGEE. With 0 bases removed from V and 8 bases from J, the gap between germline ends came to 15 bases. Profiled with immunoSEQ multiplex PCR; TCRdb holds only in-frame clones, not every one. The data hold under 200,000 clones, with more than 75% observed a single time. As to this clone: Its specificity is not known.

General study points: AZD1222 recipients seropositive at baseline numbered only six or seven. Repertoire samples came only from after the peak T cell response. Regions 160-218 and 743-854 held dominance among vaccine-associated CD4 TCRs, which spanned spike. The donor cohort was predominantly white British with a female majority, and clonal diversity may have been underestimated.

The source material was peripheral blood, sampled 28 days after the second AZD1222 dose. This chain connects TRBV9 to TRBJ2-1; D could derive from TRBD1 or TRBD2 (5 bases each). The receptor was isolated from an adult who received the AZD1222 COVID-19 vaccine. CDR3 region: CASSVGSARGDEQFF. The CDR3 coding sequence is TGTGCCAGCAGCGTAGGTAGCGCCCGAGGGGATGAGCAGTTCTTC.